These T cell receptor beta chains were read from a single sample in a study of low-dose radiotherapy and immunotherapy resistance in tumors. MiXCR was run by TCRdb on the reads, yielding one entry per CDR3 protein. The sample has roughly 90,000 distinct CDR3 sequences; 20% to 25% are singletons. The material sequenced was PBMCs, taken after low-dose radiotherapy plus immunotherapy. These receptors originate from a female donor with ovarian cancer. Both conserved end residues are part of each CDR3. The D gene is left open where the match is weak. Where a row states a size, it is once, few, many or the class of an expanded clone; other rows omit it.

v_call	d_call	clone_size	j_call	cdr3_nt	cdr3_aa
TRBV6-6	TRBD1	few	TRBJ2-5	TGTGCCAGCAGTCTTTCCTCCGGGACAGGGGTCCAAGAGACCCAGTACTTC	CASSLSSGTGVQETQYF
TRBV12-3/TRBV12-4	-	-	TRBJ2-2	TGTGCCAGCAGCCCCGGGACCTTTAACACCGGGGAGCTGTTTTTT	CASSPGTFNTGELFF
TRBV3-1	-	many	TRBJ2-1	TGTGCCAGCCGGGGGCTCTCCTACAATGAGCAGTTCTTC	CASRGLSYNEQFF
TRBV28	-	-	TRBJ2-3	TGTGCCAGCAGTTTACAAAGGGAAGATACGCAGTATTTT	CASSLQREDTQYF
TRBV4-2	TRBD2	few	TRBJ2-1	TGTGCCAGCAGCCAAGATATGGGGACTAGCGGCTACAATGAGCAGTTCTTC	CASSQDMGTSGYNEQFF
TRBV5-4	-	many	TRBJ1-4	TGTGCCAGCAGCTTGGAGGGGCGGTATGAAAAACTGTTTTTT	CASSLEGRYEKLFF
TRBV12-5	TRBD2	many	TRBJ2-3	TGTGCTAGTGCGGCTAGCGGGGGAGATACGCAGTATTTT	CASAASGGDTQYF
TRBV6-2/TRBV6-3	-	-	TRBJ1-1	TGTGCCAGCACCAGGACAGAATCAAACACTGAAGCTTTCTTT	CASTRTESNTEAFF
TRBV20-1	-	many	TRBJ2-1	TGCAGTGCTCTAATAACGCGTCTCTCCTACAATGAGCAGTTCTTC	CSALITRLSYNEQFF
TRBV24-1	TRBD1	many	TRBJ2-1	TGTGCCACCAGCCTTCACGGGACAGACAATGAGCAGTTCTTC	CATSLHGTDNEQFF
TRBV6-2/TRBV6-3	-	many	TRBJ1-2	TGTGCCAGCAGGATCCAGGGTGCTGTGGCCAACTATGGCTACACCTTC	CASRIQGAVANYGYTF
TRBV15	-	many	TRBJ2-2	TGTGCCACCAGCAAAGAAAGGCTAGGGGAGCTGTTTTTT	CATSKERLGELFF
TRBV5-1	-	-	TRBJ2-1	TGCGCCAGCAGCTTCTCAGGGGCCAGCTCCTACAATGAGCAGTTCTTC	CASSFSGASSYNEQFF
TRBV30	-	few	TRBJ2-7	TGTGCCTGGAGACAGGACACCTACGAGCAGTACTTC	CAWRQDTYEQYF
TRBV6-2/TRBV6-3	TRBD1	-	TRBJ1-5	TGTGCCAGCAGTGAAGGACAGGGGCTGAATCAGCCCCAGCATTTT	CASSEGQGLNQPQHF
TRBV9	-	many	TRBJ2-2	TGTGCCAGCAGCCTCCTGGCAGACCTCACCGGGGAGCTGTTTTTT	CASSLLADLTGELFF
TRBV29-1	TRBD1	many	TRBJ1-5	TGCAGCGTCGCTGCCGCCGGGACAGGAGATCAGCCCCAGCATTTT	CSVAAAGTGDQPQHF
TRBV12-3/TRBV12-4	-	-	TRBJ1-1	TGTGCCAGCACTCGTCGGGGTGAAGCTTTCTTT	CASTRRGEAFF
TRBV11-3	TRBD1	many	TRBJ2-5	TGTGCCAGCACCCCGAGGACGGGACAGGGGAACCAAGAGACCCAGTACTTC	CASTPRTGQGNQETQYF
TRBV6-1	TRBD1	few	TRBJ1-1	TGTGCCAGCACCCTCTTGAGGGGGCCCACTGAAGCTTTCTTT	CASTLLRGPTEAFF
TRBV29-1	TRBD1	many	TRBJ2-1	TGCAGCGTTGAAGAAGGGGGCCTCGGGTTCTTC	CSVEEGGLGFF
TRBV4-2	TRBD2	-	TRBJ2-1	TGTGCCAGCAGCCAAGTAGGGGCCAGCGGGGGGGCCGTGAATGAGCAGTTCTTC	CASSQVGASGGAVNEQFF
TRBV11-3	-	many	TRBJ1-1	TGTGCCAGCAGGCAGGGGAACACTGAAGCTTTCTTT	CASRQGNTEAFF
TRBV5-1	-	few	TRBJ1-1	TGCGCCAGCAGCTTGGAACTTAACACTGAAGCTTTCTTT	CASSLELNTEAFF
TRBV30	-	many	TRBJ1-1	TGTGCCCATGGACAGAATGAAGCTTTCTTT	CAHGQNEAFF
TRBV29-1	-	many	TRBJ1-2	TGCAGCGTTGAAGTCCCAGCTAACTATGGCTACACCTTC	CSVEVPANYGYTF